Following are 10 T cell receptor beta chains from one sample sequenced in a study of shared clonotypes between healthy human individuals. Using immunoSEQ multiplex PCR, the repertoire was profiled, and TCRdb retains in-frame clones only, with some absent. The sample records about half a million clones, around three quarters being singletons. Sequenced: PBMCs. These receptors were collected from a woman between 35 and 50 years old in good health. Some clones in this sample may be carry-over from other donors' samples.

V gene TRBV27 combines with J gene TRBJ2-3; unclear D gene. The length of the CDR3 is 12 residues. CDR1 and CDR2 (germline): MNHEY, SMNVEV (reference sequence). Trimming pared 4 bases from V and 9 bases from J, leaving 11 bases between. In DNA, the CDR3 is TGTGCCAGCAGTTGGACCATTGGGACGCAGTATTTT. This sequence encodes CASSWTIGTQYF.

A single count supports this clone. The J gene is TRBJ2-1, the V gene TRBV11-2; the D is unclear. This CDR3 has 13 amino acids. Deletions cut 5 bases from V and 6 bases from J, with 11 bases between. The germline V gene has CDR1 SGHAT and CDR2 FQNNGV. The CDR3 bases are TGTGCCAGCAGCCCGCGCGCCCCCAATGAGCAGTTCTTC. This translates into CASSPRAPNEQFF. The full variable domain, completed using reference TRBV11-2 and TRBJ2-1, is EAGVAQSPRYKIIEKRQSVAFWCNPISGHATLYWYQQILGQGPKLLIQFQNNGVVDDSQLPKDRFSAERLKGVDSTLKIQPAKLEDSAVYLCASSPRAPNEQFFGPGTRLTVL.

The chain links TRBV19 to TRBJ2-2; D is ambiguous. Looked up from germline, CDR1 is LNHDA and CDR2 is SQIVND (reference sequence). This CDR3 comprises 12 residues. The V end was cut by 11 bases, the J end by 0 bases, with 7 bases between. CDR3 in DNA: TGTGCCGTGCGACCGAACACCGGGGAGCTGTTTTTT. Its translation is CAVRPNTGELFF.

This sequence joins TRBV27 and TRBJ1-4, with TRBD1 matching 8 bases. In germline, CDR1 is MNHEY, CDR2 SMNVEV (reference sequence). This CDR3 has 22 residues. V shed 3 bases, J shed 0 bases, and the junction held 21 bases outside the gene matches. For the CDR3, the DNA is TGTGCCAGCAGTTTCGAGGGCAGGGGGCGCCGCGGGGGGATCCCAACTAATGAAAAACTGTTTTTT. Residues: CASSFEGRGRRGGIPTNEKLFF.

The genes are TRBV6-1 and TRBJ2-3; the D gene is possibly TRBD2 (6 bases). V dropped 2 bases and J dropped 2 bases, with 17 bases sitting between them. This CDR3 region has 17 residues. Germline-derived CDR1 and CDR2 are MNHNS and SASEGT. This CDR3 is CASSEYGAGGDTDTQYF. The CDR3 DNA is TGTGCCAGCAGTGAATACGGAGCGGGCGGGGACACAGATACGCAGTATTTT.

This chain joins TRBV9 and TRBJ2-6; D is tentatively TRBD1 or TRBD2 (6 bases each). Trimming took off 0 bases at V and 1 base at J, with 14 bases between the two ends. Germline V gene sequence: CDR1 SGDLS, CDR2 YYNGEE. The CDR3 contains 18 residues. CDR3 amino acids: CASSVVPWRGSGANVLTF. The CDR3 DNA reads TGTGCCAGCAGCGTAGTACCCTGGAGGGGGTCTGGGGCCAACGTCCTGACTTTC. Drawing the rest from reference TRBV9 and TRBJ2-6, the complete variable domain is DSGVTQTPKHLITATGQRVTLRCSPRSGDLSVYWYQQSLDQGLQFLIQYYNGEERAKGNILERFSAQQFPDLHSELNLSSLELGDSALYFCASSVVPWRGSGANVLTFGAGSRLTVL.

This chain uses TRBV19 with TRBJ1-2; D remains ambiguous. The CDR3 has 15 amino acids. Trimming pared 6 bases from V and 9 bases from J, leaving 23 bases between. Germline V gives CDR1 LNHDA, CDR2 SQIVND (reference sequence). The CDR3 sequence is CASSPPGSGRKSYTF. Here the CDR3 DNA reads TGTGCCAGTAGCCCCCCTGGCTCGGGGAGGAAGAGCTACACCTTC.

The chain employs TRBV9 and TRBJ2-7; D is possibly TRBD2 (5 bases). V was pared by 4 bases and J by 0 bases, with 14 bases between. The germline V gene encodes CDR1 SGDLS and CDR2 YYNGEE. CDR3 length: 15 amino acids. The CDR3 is CASSPSIGGSYEQYF. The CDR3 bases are TGTGCCAGCAGCCCCTCCATAGGAGGCTCCTACGAGCAGTACTTC.

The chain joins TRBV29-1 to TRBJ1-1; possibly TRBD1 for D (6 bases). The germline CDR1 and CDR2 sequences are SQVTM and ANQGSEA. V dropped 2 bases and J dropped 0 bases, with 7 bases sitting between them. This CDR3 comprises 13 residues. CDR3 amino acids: CSVEQGMNTEAFF. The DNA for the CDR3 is TGCAGCGTTGAACAGGGGATGAACACTGAAGCTTTCTTT.

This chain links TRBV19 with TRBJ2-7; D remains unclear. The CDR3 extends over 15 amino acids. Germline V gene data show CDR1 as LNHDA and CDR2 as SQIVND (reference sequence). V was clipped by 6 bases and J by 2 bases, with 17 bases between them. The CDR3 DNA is TGTGCCAGTAGCCCCGGACGCGCGGCCCCCTACGAGCAGTACTTC. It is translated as CASSPGRAAPYEQYF.